Sequencing of this T cell receptor (beta chain) was carried out in a study of cytomegalovirus exposure and HLA in healthy donors. Trimming removed 4 bases from V and 2 bases from J; junction bases left unmatched: 7. This CDR3 has 16 amino acids. Germline CDR1 is SGHKS and CDR2 is YYEKEE (reference sequence). In the PCR, 60 Vbeta and 13 Jbeta primers were used. Method: immunoSEQ multiplex PCR; TCRdb's copy keeps in-frame clones and lacks some. In the table there are approximately 150,000 clones, 80% of which are singletons. Worth noting for this clone: Its antigen remains unknown.

Points from the study as a whole: Most TCR beta V segments were productive about 90% or about 30% of the time in an earlier analysis. Among the CMV-associated chains, three were confirmed in vitro as specific for CMV antigens. The authors listed approximately 160 TCR beta chains as cytomegalovirus-associated. TCR beta V- and J-gene trimming, according to a later analysis, was linked to a missense DCLRE1C variant.

The chain employs TRBV5-5 and TRBJ2-1, with TRBD2 matching over 9 bases. This clonotype was sampled from a man aged 30-40 years in good health and CMV-seropositive. The specimen was PBMCs. CDR3 DNA: TGTGCCAGCAGCCAAGATGGGACTAGCCCCTACAATGAGCAGTTCTTC. Encoded protein: CASSQDGTSPYNEQFF. Full variable domain (rest looked up from reference TRBV5-5 and TRBJ2-1): DAGVTQSPTHLIKTRGQQVTLRCSPISGHKSVSWYQQVLGQGPQFIFQYYEKEERGRGNFPDRFSARQFPNYSSELNVNALLLGDSALYLCASSQDGTSPYNEQFFGPGTRLTVL.